The 28 T cell receptor beta chains presented below share a single source sample, sequenced in a study of blood T cells in healthy people across ages. Together with a sample-barcoded 5' primer, a J-beta primer mix was included in a second PCR lasting about 7 to 11 cycles. A single record per CDR3 protein comes from TCRdb applying MiXCR to the 5' RACE reads. The sample carries roughly 720,000 distinct CDR3 sequences, about 53% recorded once. The sample comprised blood. The receptors here all came from an elderly man in good health.

The rearrangement uses TRBV5-1 and TRBJ1-2, with D possibly being TRBD1 (5 bases). The V and J ends lost 0 bases and 4 bases respectively, with 7 bases between them. The germline gives CDR1 SGHRS, CDR2 YFSETQ. This CDR3 is built from 13 residues. In nucleotides, the CDR3 is TGCGCCAGCAGCTTGGACAGGTTCTATGGCTACACCTTC. It encodes CASSLDRFYGYTF.

This clonotype was observed a single time. The J gene is TRBJ2-1, the V gene TRBV7-8; 11 bases agree with TRBD2. The junction had 16 bases not matched to a gene; V was cut back by 4 bases and J by 5 bases. From germline, CDR1 is SGHVS and CDR2 FQNEAQ. The CDR3 totals 19 residues. CDR3 in DNA: TGTGCCAGCAGCTCCCGTAGCGGGAGGGCCGTTAATGGTAACAATGAGCAGTTCTTC. Translated: CASSSRSGRAVNGNNEQFF. The full variable domain, its missing parts supplied by reference TRBV7-8 and TRBJ2-1, is GAGVSQSPRYKVAKRGQDVALRCDPISGHVSLFWYQQALGQGPEFLTYFQNEAQLDKSGLPSDRFFAERPEGSVSTLKIQRTQQEDSAVYLCASSSRSGRAVNGNNEQFFGPGTRLTVL.

At least ten counts were recorded for this clonotype. V and J are TRBV29-1 and TRBJ1-2; weak D call: TRBD1 (6 bases). This CDR3 is 13 amino acids long. V lost 7 bases to trimming and J lost 1 base, with 13 bases between them. In germline, CDR1 is SQVTM, CDR2 ANQGSEA. The CDR3, as DNA: TGCAGCGCCGGTACAGGGAATAACTATGGCTACACCTTC. This gives the protein CSAGTGNNYGYTF.

This clonotype has more than one count but fewer than ten. The rearrangement links TRBV7-9 to TRBJ2-7; D not resolved. The germline V gene encodes CDR1 SEHNR and CDR2 FQNEAQ (reference sequence). The V and J ends lost 5 bases and 3 bases respectively, with 8 bases between them. CDR3 length: 12 residues. DNA of the CDR3: TGTGCCAGCAGCGGGATCCTCTACGAGCAGTACTTC. Translated: CASSGILYEQYF.

The rearrangement links TRBV11-2 to TRBJ2-3; D call uncertain. Looked up from germline, CDR1 is SGHAT and CDR2 is FQNNGV. V shed 2 bases and J shed 14 bases, with 20 bases lying between them. The CDR3 is 14 residues long. In DNA form, the CDR3 reads TGTGCCAGCAGCTTAAACTGGCTACACAGATACGCGTATTTT. Translation: CASSLNWLHRYAYF.

The gene calls are TRBV5-1 and TRBJ2-5; either TRBD1 or TRBD2 may fit D (6 bases each). This CDR3 has 14 residues. In germline, CDR1 is SGHRS, CDR2 YFSETQ. V lost 0 bases, J lost 5 bases, and 11 bases lay in between. This CDR3 is CASSLAGALETQYF. DNA for the CDR3: TGCGCCAGCAGCTTGGCGGGGGCTCTGGAGACCCAGTACTTC.

On this clonotype: At one of its ends the junction is not consistent with the germline gene, which may arise from a read error. Written as DNA, the CDR3 is TGTGCCAGCAGTCAAGCAGCTCAGCCCCAGCATTTT. It encodes CASSQAAQPQHF. The chain recombines TRBV2 with TRBJ1-5; no clear D gene. Germline CDR1 reads SNHLY; CDR2 reads FYNNEI. The CDR3 length is 12 residues.

The rearrangement uses TRBV14 and TRBJ2-4, with 7 bases identical to TRBD1. Germline trimming cut 0 bases from V and 4 bases from J; bases unmatched to any gene: 6. The CDR3 covers 16 residues. Germline assignment: CDR1 SGHDN and CDR2 FVKESK. The CDR3 reads CASSQDLGQTKNIQYF. The CDR3 DNA is TGTGCCAGCAGCCAAGACTTGGGACAGACAAAAAACATTCAGTACTTC.

The chain carries TRBV15 and TRBJ2-1; 10 nucleotides line up with TRBD2. The germline V gene has CDR1 LNHNV and CDR2 YYDKDF (reference sequence). After removal of 7 bases from V and 5 bases from J, the junction contained 5 bases not matched to a gene. The CDR3 length is 14 residues. CDR3 region: CATKKREGDNEQFF. For the CDR3, the DNA is TGTGCCACCAAAAAGCGGGAGGGAGACAATGAGCAGTTCTTC.

The chain has TRBV9 and TRBJ2-7, with 9 bases lining up with TRBD2. Germline V CDR1 and CDR2: SGDLS, YYNGEE. V was pared by 5 bases and J by 5 bases, with 11 bases of the junction left unmatched. The CDR3 runs 15 residues. CDR3 amino acids: CASSALSGRGDEQYF. The CDR3 coding sequence is TGTGCCAGCAGTGCCCTTAGCGGGAGAGGCGACGAGCAGTACTTC.

V and J are TRBV6-5 and TRBJ2-5, with 7 bases aligning to TRBD2. The J call may be faulty, since TRBJ2-7 better matches the DNA end. The CDR3 consists of 13 residues. CDR1 MNHEY and CDR2 SVGAGI come from the germline V gene. The CDR3 DNA follows: TGTGCCAGCGGCCCTAGCGGCCTATACGAGCAGTACTTC. The encoded protein is CASGPSGLYEQYF.

The V call is TRBV4-2, the J call TRBJ2-3; 10 bases align to TRBD2. The germline gives CDR1 LGHNA, CDR2 YNFKEQ. V shed 4 bases and J 2 bases; nucleotides not matched to a gene: 9. The CDR3 has 17 amino acids. The CDR3 DNA reads TGTGCCAGCAGCCCTTTAACCACTAGCGGGATCACAGATACGCAGTATTTT. This encodes CASSPLTTSGITDTQYF.

CDR3 amino acids: CASSQPANEQFF. CDR3 sequence (DNA): TGTGCCAGCAGCCAACCTGCAAATGAGCAGTTCTTC. The gene calls are TRBV14 and TRBJ2-1; D unresolved. This CDR3 spans 12 amino acids. Trimming took 2 bases from V and 7 from J, leaving 6 bases between them. Germline V gene lookup returns CDR1 SGHDN and CDR2 FVKESK.

The rearrangement joins TRBV5-1 to TRBJ2-7, with D perhaps matching TRBD1 or TRBD2 (6 bases each). From germline, CDR1 is SGHRS and CDR2 YFSETQ. CDR3 length equals 14 residues. V lost 4 bases and J lost 3, with 14 bases in between. CDR3 nucleotide sequence: TGCGCCAGCAGCAAAGCGGAGGGGGGCTACGAGCAGTACTTC. Its protein product is CASSKAEGGYEQYF.

The chain is built from TRBV6-1 and TRBJ2-2; 9 bases align to TRBD1. V was pared by 9 bases and J by 1 base, with 9 bases of the junction left unmatched. Germline V gene data show CDR1 as MNHNS and CDR2 as SASEGT. The CDR3 has 16 amino acids. CDR3 nucleotide sequence: TGTGCCAGTGGAGGTTCGGGACAGGGGAACACCGGGGAGCTGTTTTTT. Residues: CASGGSGQGNTGELFF.

CDR3 sequence: CASSLAPSEVQHF. CDR3 DNA sequence: TGTGCCAGCAGTTTAGCCCCTTCTGAGGTCCAGCATTTT. J is TRBJ1-5 and V is TRBV27; D call uncertain. This CDR3 spans 13 amino acids. V was pared by 2 bases and J by 12 bases, with 14 bases between. Germline V CDR1 and CDR2: MNHEY, SMNVEV (reference sequence).

The V gene is TRBV20-1, the J gene TRBJ1-1, with 10 bases identical to TRBD1. Looked up from germline, CDR1 is DFQATT and CDR2 is SNEGSKA (reference sequence). There are 15 residues in the CDR3. V shed 4 bases, J shed 1 base, and the junction held 6 bases outside the gene matches. CDR3 DNA: TGCAGTGCTACTAGACAGGGGGCTTGGAACACTGAAGCTTTCTTT. Amino acids: CSATRQGAWNTEAFF.

The chain uses TRBV4-1 and TRBJ2-7; no clear D gene. The CDR3 loop spans 14 amino acids. Germline V gene sequence: CDR1 MGHRA, CDR2 YSYEKL. The germline V and J ends were trimmed by 1 base and 2 bases, with 9 bases remaining between them. DNA for the CDR3: TGCGCCAGCAGCCAAGGAAGGGTTACCTACGAGCAGTACTTC. Amino acids: CASSQGRVTYEQYF.

This rearrangement joins TRBV9 to TRBJ1-2; 9 nucleotides align to TRBD1. With V trimmed by 7 bases and J by 4 bases, 5 bases remained unmatched. Germline V lookup: CDR1 SGDLS, CDR2 YYNGEE. This CDR3 comprises 13 residues. Here the CDR3 DNA reads TGTGCCAGCGCGGGACAGGGACCCTATGGCTACACCTTC. This gives the protein CASAGQGPYGYTF.

The chain combines TRBV6-5 with TRBJ2-5, with 9 bases fitting TRBD1. Germline CDR1 and CDR2: MNHEY and SVGAGI. With V trimmed by 6 bases and J by 6 bases, 5 bases remained unmatched. The CDR3 runs 13 residues. The CDR3 nucleotides read TGTGCCAGCAGGGACAGGGGTGGGAAGACCCAGTACTTC. This translates into CASRDRGGKTQYF.

V and J are TRBV2 and TRBJ2-1; 13 nucleotides match TRBD2. The CDR3 has 18 residues. The trim removed 6 bases at V and 2 bases at J, leaving 10 bases unmatched. Germline V gives CDR1 SNHLY, CDR2 FYNNEI. The CDR3 sequence: CASRGTSGMMQAYNEQFF. As DNA, the CDR3 is TGTGCCAGCAGGGGGACTAGCGGGATGATGCAAGCCTACAATGAGCAGTTCTTC.

In this sample, this clonotype turned up a few times. The V call is TRBV2, the J call TRBJ2-1; 12 positions match TRBD2. The CDR3 covers 13 residues. After removal of 6 bases from V and 9 bases from J, the junction contained 3 bases not matched to a gene. From germline, CDR1 is SNHLY and CDR2 FYNNEI. This CDR3 is CASRQGLAGEQFF. Written as DNA, the CDR3 is TGTGCCAGCAGGCAGGGACTAGCGGGTGAGCAGTTCTTC.

This rearrangement joins TRBV7-2 to TRBJ2-4, with 7 bases matching TRBD1. TRBJ2-7 explains the end of the DNA better; the J call may be wrong. This CDR3 contains 14 residues. Germline V gene lookup returns CDR1 SGHTA and CDR2 FQGNSA. The CDR3 bases are TGTGCCAGCAGCTCAGAAGCAGGGGGTCACGAGCAGTACTTC. Protein product: CASSSEAGGHEQYF.

This rearrangement joins TRBV7-2 to TRBJ2-5; 8 positions agree with TRBD1. The CDR3 is 15 residues long. Unmatched junction bases numbered 7, after V lost 5 bases and J lost 2 bases. Germline loops: CDR1 SGHTA, CDR2 FQGNSA. Written as DNA, the CDR3 is TGTGCCAGCAGCCCCGACAGGGGAAGGCAAGAGACCCAGTACTTC. Translated: CASSPDRGRQETQYF.

The rearrangement links TRBV5-1 to TRBJ1-4, with a tentative D call TRBD1 (6 bases). The V and J ends lost 0 bases and 8 bases respectively, with 11 bases between them. This CDR3 has 14 amino acids. Per germline, CDR1 SGHRS and CDR2 YFSETQ. The CDR3 region is CASSLDREGEKLFF. DNA for the CDR3: TGCGCCAGCAGCTTGGACAGGGAAGGAGAAAAACTGTTTTTT.

The CDR3: CAISDKAGLTYEQYF. In DNA, the CDR3 is TGTGCCATCAGTGATAAGGCAGGGCTTACCTACGAGCAGTACTTC. V is TRBV10-3 and J is TRBJ2-7, with D possibly matching TRBD1 (5 bases). This CDR3 has 15 residues. CDR1 is ENHRY, CDR2 SYGVKD, per germline. V was shortened by 3 bases and J by 2 bases, with 14 bases between the two germline ends.

The genes are TRBV3-1 and TRBJ2-7, with TRBD2 matching over 10 bases. The trim removed 5 bases at V and 4 bases at J, leaving 5 bases unmatched. This CDR3 is built from 14 residues. Germline V CDR1 and CDR2: LGHDT, YNNKEL (reference sequence). The CDR3 protein is CASSGRTSGYEQYF. CDR3 sequence (DNA): TGTGCCAGCAGCGGGCGGACTAGCGGTTACGAGCAGTACTTC.

The chain couples TRBV6-6 to TRBJ1-5; D unresolved. Germline-derived CDR1 and CDR2 are MNHNY and SVGAGI (reference sequence). The V and J ends lost 7 bases and 0 bases respectively, with 16 bases between them. There are 16 residues in the CDR3. The CDR3 is CASTLQQTDSNQPQHF. The CDR3 DNA follows: TGTGCCAGCACCTTACAACAGACCGATAGCAATCAGCCCCAGCATTTT.